This T cell receptor (beta chain) came from a study of blood T cell repertoires in COVID-19. Study in general: T cells, B-cell-depleted T cells, or PBMCs supplied cDNA or gDNA.

V lost 7 bases, J lost 6 bases, and 9 bases lay in between. CDR1 is SNHLY and CDR2 is FYNNEI in the germline V gene. CDR3 size: 11 residues. The data were produced by immunoSEQ multiplex PCR, yet TCRdb's version contains in-frame clones alone and is incomplete. Of approximately 310,000 clones in the sample, over 75% were seen once. The receptor was isolated from a man over 45 with active or convalescent COVID-19. The chain links TRBV2 to TRBJ1-2; weak D call: TRBD1 (6 bases). The sequenced sample was peripheral blood. CDR3 protein: CASKQGDGYTF. The CDR3 coding sequence is TGTGCCAGCAAACAGGGAGATGGCTACACCTTC.